This passage covers 2 T cell receptor beta chains from one sample sequenced in a study of T cells in Graves' hyperthyroidism and ophthalmopathy (dated by TCRdb to the late 2010s). Library creation used multiplex PCR. TCRdb names Illumina HiSeq 2000 as the instrument used. TCR beta CDR3 regions were amplified from RNA transcripts. A first-round RT-PCR of the TCR CDR3 used the HTBI primer set with the Qiagen OneStep RT-PCR kit. In-frame beta chains were kept once TCRdb had trimmed the public reads at Q25 with fastp and called clones with MiXCR. Each entry is one CDR3 protein sequence, shown with its most common DNA and genes. The sample table contains roughly 160,000 distinct CDR3 sequences; only one count was recorded for roughly 10% of them. About 20% of the sample is taken by the ten largest. The sequenced sample was blood. Source of these receptors: a woman aged 18-29 years with Graves' hyperthyroidism that later progressed to Graves' ophthalmopathy.

The chain uses TRBV19 and TRBJ1-6, with D possibly matching TRBD1 (5 bases). The CDR3 runs 14 residues. V gave up 5 bases and J gave up 7 bases, with 12 bases separating them. The V gene's germline CDR1 is LNHDA and CDR2 SQIVND (reference sequence). The CDR3 here is CASSFYGANSPLHF. CDR3 in DNA: TGTGCCAGTAGTTTTTATGGGGCAAATTCACCCCTCCACTTT.

This chain joins TRBV27 and TRBJ1-5; D ambiguous. V shed 6 bases and J shed 7 bases, with 10 bases lying between them. Germline V gene sequence: CDR1 MNHEY, CDR2 SMNVEV (reference sequence). The CDR3 sequence is 12 residues long. CDR3 loop: CASRTGRQPQHF. In DNA form, the CDR3 reads TGTGCCAGCAGGACCGGGAGGCAGCCCCAGCATTTT.